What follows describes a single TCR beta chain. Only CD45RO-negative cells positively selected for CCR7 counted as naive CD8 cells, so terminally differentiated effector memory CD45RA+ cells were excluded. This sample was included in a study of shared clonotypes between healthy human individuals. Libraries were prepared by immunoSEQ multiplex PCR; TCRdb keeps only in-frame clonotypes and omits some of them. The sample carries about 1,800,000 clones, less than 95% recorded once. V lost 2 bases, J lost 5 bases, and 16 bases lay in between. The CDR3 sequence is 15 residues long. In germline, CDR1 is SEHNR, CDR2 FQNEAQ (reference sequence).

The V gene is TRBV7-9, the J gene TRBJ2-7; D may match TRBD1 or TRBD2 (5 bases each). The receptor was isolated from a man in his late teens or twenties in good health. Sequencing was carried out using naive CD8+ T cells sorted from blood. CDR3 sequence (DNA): TGTGCCAGCAGCTTAAGCCGGTCGGGGACCGACGAGCAGTACTTC. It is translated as CASSLSRSGTDEQYF.